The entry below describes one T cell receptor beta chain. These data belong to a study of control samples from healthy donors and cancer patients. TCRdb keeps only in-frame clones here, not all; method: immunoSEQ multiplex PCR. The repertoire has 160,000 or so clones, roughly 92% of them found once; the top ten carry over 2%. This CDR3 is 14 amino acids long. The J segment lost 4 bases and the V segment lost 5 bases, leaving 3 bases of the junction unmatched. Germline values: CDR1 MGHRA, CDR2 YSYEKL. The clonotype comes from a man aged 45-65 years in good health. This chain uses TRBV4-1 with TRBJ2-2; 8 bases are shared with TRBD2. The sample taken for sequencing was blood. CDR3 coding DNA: TGCGCCAGCAGCTCGGGGGGGGGCACCGGGGAGCTGTTTTTT. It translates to CASSSGGGTGELFF.